This is a list of T cell receptor beta chains from one sample in a study of PD-1 blockade in classical Hodgkin lymphoma. The table came from immunoSEQ multiplex PCR; TCRdb's copy has only in-frame clones and leaves some out. The table records around 25,000 clones, roughly 80% of them present only once. The specimen was peripheral blood mononuclear cells (PBMCs), collected before the fourth cycle of nivolumab. Receptors originate from a human donor with classical Hodgkin lymphoma. Each CDR3 is given with its conserved first and last residue. D genes are given only for firm matches. A clone size is listed for some rows: how often the clone was seen (once, few, many), or a class if it is expanded.

d_call	j_call	v_call	clone_size	cdr3_nt	cdr3_aa
.	TRBJ2-7	TRBV4-1	.	TGCGCCAGCAGCCCTCAGCCAAGTACAGGCAACGAGCAGTACTTC	CASSPQPSTGNEQYF
.	TRBJ2-5	TRBV7-9	.	TGTGCCAGCAGCTTATACGGCGGTGAGACCCAGTACTTC	CASSLYGGETQYF
.	TRBJ2-1	TRBV4-1	.	TGCGCCAGCAGCACCCTGAGGGGTGAGCAGTTCTTC	CASSTLRGEQFF
.	TRBJ1-4	TRBV14	.	TGTGCCAGCAGCCAAGATCAAGCGAGACAAGTAAATGAAAAACTGTTTTTT	CASSQDQARQVNEKLFF
.	TRBJ2-1	TRBV19	.	TGTGCCAGTAGTATGGCGGGGCTCTCCTACAATGAGCAGTTCTTC	CASSMAGLSYNEQFF
.	TRBJ1-5	TRBV27	.	TGTGCCAGCAGTTTAAAATTCGTCCTCGGCAATCAGCCCCAGCATTTT	CASSLKFVLGNQPQHF
.	TRBJ2-1	TRBV6-1	few	TGTGCCAGCAGTGTTAGGGACTACAATGAGCAGTTCTTC	CASSVRDYNEQFF
TRBD2	TRBJ2-5	TRBV7-9	.	TGTGCCAGCAGCTTGGGACTAGCGGGACCGCAGTACCAAGAGACCCAGTACTTC	CASSLGLAGPQYQETQYF
.	TRBJ1-1	TRBV10-2	once	TGCGCCAGCACCGGGGGGCTGAACACTGAAGCTTTCTTT	CASTGGLNTEAFF
.	TRBJ1-2	TRBV2	.	TGTGCCAGCAGTGACAAGATTAACTATGGCTACACCTTC	CASSDKINYGYTF
.	TRBJ1-1	TRBV11-2	.	TGTGCCAGCAGCTTAAAGGAGGAATCGGCTTTCTTT	CASSLKEESAFF
.	TRBJ2-7	TRBV11-2	.	TGTGCCAGCAGCTTAGCGCCGGGCCCCGGTTACGAGCAGTACTTC	CASSLAPGPGYEQYF
.	TRBJ2-7	TRBV9	medium-sized	TGTGCCAGCAGCCCCTGGGACAACTACGAGCAGTACTTC	CASSPWDNYEQYF
.	TRBJ1-1	TRBV6-5	once	TGTGCCAGCAGTTACTCGACGGGGTTGAGTGGAACTGAAGCTTTCTTT	CASSYSTGLSGTEAFF
TRBD1	TRBJ1-1	TRBV2	.	TGTGCCAGCTCTTCCGGGACAGGGTTCGGCACTGAAGCTTTCTTT	CASSSGTGFGTEAFF
.	TRBJ1-2	TRBV27	.	TGTGCCAGCAGCCCGGGAGTACAGGTGTATGGCTACACCTTC	CASSPGVQVYGYTF
.	TRBJ1-1	TRBV9	.	TGTGCCAGCAGCCCAAGTAAGGGGTGGTTAACTGAAGCTTTCTTT	CASSPSKGWLTEAFF
.	TRBJ2-2	TRBV7-2	.	TGTGCCAGCAGCTTAAGACAGGATGATTCCGGGGAGCTGTTTTTT	CASSLRQDDSGELFF
.	TRBJ2-4	TRBV7-9	.	TGTGCCAGCAGCCTCGGGACACGCGGCGGGAACATTCAGTACTTC	CASSLGTRGGNIQYF
TRBD1	TRBJ1-6	TRBV6-5	.	TGTGCCAGCACCCTGGGAGGACAGGGCGATTCACCCCCCCACTTT	CASTLGGQGDSPPHF
.	TRBJ1-5	TRBV2	.	TGTGCCAGCAGTGAAGGGAACAGGGAGAATCAGCCCCAGCATTTT	CASSEGNRENQPQHF
TRBD1	TRBJ1-1	TRBV5-1	once	TGCGCCAGCAGCTATGGACAGGGGAGATACACTGAAGCTTTCTTT	CASSYGQGRYTEAFF
.	TRBJ1-6	TRBV4-1	.	TGCGCCAGCAGCCCGTCGGGGGGAATCTATAATTCACCCCTCCACTTT	CASSPSGGIYNSPLHF
TRBD1	TRBJ1-2	TRBV7-2	.	TGTGCCAGCAGCTTAAGGGGGACAGGGAACCTTAACTATGGCTACACCTTC	CASSLRGTGNLNYGYTF
TRBD1	TRBJ2-7	TRBV27	.	TGTGCCAGCAGTCCCGGGACAGTCTCCTACGAGCAGTACTTC	CASSPGTVSYEQYF
TRBD2	TRBJ2-7	TRBV5-1	medium-sized	TGCGCCAGCAGCTTGGGGACTAGCGGGAACTACGAGCAGTACTTC	CASSLGTSGNYEQYF
.	TRBJ2-2	TRBV7-2	.	TGTGCCAGCAGCTACATAACCGGGGAGCTGTTTTTT	CASSYITGELFF
.	TRBJ1-1	TRBV19	.	TGTGCCAGTAGTACCCCTTCCGGGGCCAACACTGAAGCTTTCTTT	CASSTPSGANTEAFF
TRBD1	TRBJ1-2	TRBV7-9	few	TGTGCCAGCAGACCTCCCCGGACAGGGGAGGGCTATGGCTACACCTTC	CASRPPRTGEGYGYTF
.	TRBJ1-1	TRBV5-6	.	TGTGCCAGCAGCTTGCGAATCAAGGACACTGAAGCTTTCTTT	CASSLRIKDTEAFF
.	TRBJ1-4	TRBV28	.	TGTGCCAGCAGTCCACCAACAGGGCTCTTGGTTAGCCCAACTAATGAAAAACTGTTTTTT	CASSPPTGLLVSPTNEKLFF
.	TRBJ2-5	TRBV5-1	.	TGCGCCAGCAGCCCTGACCGGGGGGAGACCCAGTACTTC	CASSPDRGETQYF
.	TRBJ1-1	TRBV5-1	.	TGCGCCAGCAGCTTGACTGGCGGGGGGACTGAAGCTTTCTTT	CASSLTGGGTEAFF
.	TRBJ1-2	TRBV29-1	once	TGCAGTACTATGGGCAGGGGAAACTATGGCTACACCTTC	CSTMGRGNYGYTF